This T cell receptor beta chain was profiled in a study of CD8+ T cells in alopecia areata. Sequencing relied on a cDNA template that was reverse transcribed from extracted RNA. TCRdb's table, derived via immunoSEQ multiplex PCR, lists solely in-frame clones and lacks some. The top ten hold approximately 1.2% of the sample, which has roughly 250,000 clones, around 67% seen once. The CDR3 covers 15 residues. V lost 0 bases, J lost 6 bases, and 15 bases lay in between. Germline CDR1 and CDR2: SGHAT and FQNNGV. Note on this clone: Its antigen is undetermined.

Alopecia areata patients had lesional scalp punch biopsies and peripheral blood taken from them. Notes on the study in general: The study also sequences resident alphabeta T cells of normal skin in scalp samples.

Sequences were derived from CD4+ T cells sorted from blood, sampled at week 0. The TCR originated in a human donor with alopecia areata. The chain is built from TRBV11-2 and TRBJ2-7; TRBD1 might be the D (7 bases). The CDR3 coding sequence is TGTGCCAGCAGCTTAGATCGGGCAGGGGGGCGCGAGCAGTACTTC. The encoded protein is CASSLDRAGGREQYF.